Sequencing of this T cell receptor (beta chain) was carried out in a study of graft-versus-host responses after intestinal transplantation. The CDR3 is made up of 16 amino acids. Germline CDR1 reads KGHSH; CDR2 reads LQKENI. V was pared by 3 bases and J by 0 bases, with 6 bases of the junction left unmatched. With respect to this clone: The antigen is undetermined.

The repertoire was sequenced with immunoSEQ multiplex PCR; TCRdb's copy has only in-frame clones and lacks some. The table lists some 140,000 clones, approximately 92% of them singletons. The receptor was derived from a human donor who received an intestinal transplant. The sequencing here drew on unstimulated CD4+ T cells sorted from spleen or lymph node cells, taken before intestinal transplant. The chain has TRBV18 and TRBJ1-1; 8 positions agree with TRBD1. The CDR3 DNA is TGTGCCAGCTCACCCCGACAGGGGTCCGTGAACACTGAAGCTTTCTTT. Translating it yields CASSPRQGSVNTEAFF.